This TCR beta chain was captured by sequencing in a study of blood T cell repertoires in COVID-19. Losses at the gene ends were 7 bases for V and 2 bases for J; bases not matched to a gene: 5. The length of the CDR3 is 13 residues. The germline CDR1 and CDR2 sequences are SQVTM and ANQGSEA. The assay was immunoSEQ multiplex PCR, and TCRdb's table has in-frame clones only and misses some. The sample lists fewer than 350,000 clones; 65% to 90% were seen once. The J gene is TRBJ2-7, the V gene TRBV29-1; TRBD1 aligns across 10 bases. Sequencing used PBMCs or T cells enriched from blood (not recorded which). This TCR was sampled from a woman in her thirties or forties with acute COVID-19. The CDR3 spells CSGRGQGAYEQYF. CDR3 coding DNA: TGCAGCGGGAGAGGACAGGGGGCCTACGAGCAGTACTTC.